The present entry profiles one T cell receptor (beta chain) with its context. The data were taken from a study of blood T cell repertoires in COVID-19. For the study at large: COVID-19 samples, acute and convalescent, were from the United States, Italy and Spain. PBMCs, B-cell-depleted T cells, or T cells were the source of the cDNA or gDNA that made up the material.

A Seattle source enrolled patients during active infection and followed them longitudinally. The CDR3 contains 16 residues. Germline V lookup: CDR1 SGHTA, CDR2 FQGNSA. Trimming stripped 4 bases from V and 4 bases from J, with 20 bases between. As processed by the authors: Reference gene primers were amplified, and this amplification served to estimate nucleated cell counts. Clones were sequenced by immunoSEQ multiplex PCR, and TCRdb holds only the in-frame ones, with some missing. V and J calls and clone size are given by that table; D and trimming were obtained from the DNA. The table has around 370,000 clones, about 90% seen once.

This chain connects TRBV7-2 to TRBJ2-7; the D gene is possibly TRBD2 (5 bases). The sequencing sample was made of peripheral blood. This sequence originates from a woman aged 70-85 years with COVID-19, enrolled during active disease. CDR3 sequence (DNA): TGTGCCAGCAGCTCGGGCGGGTCGGGGAGACTTTACGAGCAGTACTTC. This gives the protein CASSSGGSGRLYEQYF.